The clone carrying this T cell receptor (beta chain) was counted ten times or more. Its antigen remains unidentified. Amplification of TCR beta CDR3 regions used RNA as the template. Carried out on the TCR CDR3, a first-round RT-PCR used the HTBI primer set. Each CDR3 protein is one row after TCRdb ran MiXCR on the multiplex PCR reads. The sample lists about 360,000 distinct CDR3 sequences; 19% were seen once. This sample is part of a study of T cells in Graves' hyperthyroidism and ophthalmopathy. Findings of the study overall: Model output signaled ophthalmopathy a median about 6.3 months ahead of onset. Ophthalmopathy could be told apart from stable hyperthyroidism with a 13 V-J model. The blood repertoire included most of the expanded thyroid clonotypes above 0.001.

V lost 1 base to trimming and J lost 7 bases; unmatched junction nucleotides: 6. Germline V gives CDR1 MDHEN, CDR2 SYDVKM. CDR3 length: 15 residues. J is TRBJ2-7 and V is TRBV28, with TRBD2 matching over 11 bases. Material: blood. This receptor was identified in a woman between 18 and 29 years old with Graves' hyperthyroidism. The CDR3 sequence: CASSLSSSGGREQYF. The CDR3 DNA follows: TGTGCCAGCAGTTTATCGTCTAGCGGGGGGCGGGAGCAGTACTTC.